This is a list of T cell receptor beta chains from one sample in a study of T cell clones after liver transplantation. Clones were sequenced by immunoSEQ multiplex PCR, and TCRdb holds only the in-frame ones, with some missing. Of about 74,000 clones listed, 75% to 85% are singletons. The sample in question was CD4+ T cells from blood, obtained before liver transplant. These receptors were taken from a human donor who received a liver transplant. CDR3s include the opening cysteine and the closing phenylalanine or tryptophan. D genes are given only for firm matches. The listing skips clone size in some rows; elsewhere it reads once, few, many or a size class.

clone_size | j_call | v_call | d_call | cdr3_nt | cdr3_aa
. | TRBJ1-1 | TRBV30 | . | TGTGCCTCCAAGGGGAGGGTGAACACTGAAGCTTTCTTT | CASKGRVNTEAFF
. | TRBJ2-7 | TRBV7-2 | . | TGTGCCAGCAGCTTTTTAAGGTTAACCCAGTACTTC | CASSFLRLTQYF
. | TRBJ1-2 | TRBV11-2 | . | TGTGCCAGCAGCCTACTGGGGAAAGGGGATGGCTACACCTTC | CASSLLGKGDGYTF
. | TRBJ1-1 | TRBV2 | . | TGTGCCAGCAGTGAATCAGGGAACACTGAAGCTTTCTTT | CASSESGNTEAFF
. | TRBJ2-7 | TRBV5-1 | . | TGCGCCAGCAGCTTGGTGGCAGTCATGAGTTCCTACGAGCAGTACTTC | CASSLVAVMSSYEQYF
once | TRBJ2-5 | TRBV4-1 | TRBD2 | TGCGCCAGCAGGTTTGGGACTAGCGGGGGAGAGACCCAGTACTTC | CASRFGTSGGETQYF
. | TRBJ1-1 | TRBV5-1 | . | TGCGCCAGCAGCCTTCTTACAGGGAACACTGAAGCTTTCTTT | CASSLLTGNTEAFF
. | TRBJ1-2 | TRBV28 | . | TGTGCCAGCACCGGAGGGTCCCCACAAAACTATGGCTACACCTTC | CASTGGSPQNYGYTF
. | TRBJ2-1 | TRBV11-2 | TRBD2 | TGTGCCAGCAGCTACACTAGCGGGACCTACAATGAGCAGTTCTTC | CASSYTSGTYNEQFF
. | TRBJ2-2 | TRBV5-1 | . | TGCGCCAGCAGCTTGGACCCCGGCGGTAACACCGGGGAGCTGTTTTTT | CASSLDPGGNTGELFF
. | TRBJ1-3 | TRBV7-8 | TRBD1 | TGTGCCAGCAGCTTCGTCGGCTTTCAGGGGGCTGGAAACACCATATATTTT | CASSFVGFQGAGNTIYF
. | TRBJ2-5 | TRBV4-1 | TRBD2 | TGCGCCAGCAGCCCCCGACTAGCGGGGATTACTAACCAAGAGACCCAGTACTTC | CASSPRLAGITNQETQYF
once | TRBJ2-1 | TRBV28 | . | TGTGCCAGCAGTCCGCCCCAGGTTTGGGACAATGAGCAGTTCTTC | CASSPPQVWDNEQFF
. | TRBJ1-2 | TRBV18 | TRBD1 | TGTGCCAGCTCACCCGGGACAGGGCCTACCTATGGCTACACCTTC | CASSPGTGPTYGYTF
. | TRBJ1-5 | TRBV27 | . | TGTGCCAGCAGTCCCGGGGCGAGGGCCGGGTGGAGCAATCAGCCCCAGCATTTT | CASSPGARAGWSNQPQHF
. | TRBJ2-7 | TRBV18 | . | TGTGCCAGCTCACCAAGCGGGTTCTCCTACGAGCAGTACTTC | CASSPSGFSYEQYF
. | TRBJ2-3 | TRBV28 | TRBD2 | TGTGCCAGCAGTTTATGGACTAGCGGGAGTGTAACAGATACGCAGTATTTT | CASSLWTSGSVTDTQYF
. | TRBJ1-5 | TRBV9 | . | TGTGCCAGCAGTGGGGACAGCAATCAGCCCCAGCATTTT | CASSGDSNQPQHF
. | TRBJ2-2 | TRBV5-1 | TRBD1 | TGCGCCAGCAGCCCGGGACAGTACACCGGGGAGCTGTTTTTT | CASSPGQYTGELFF
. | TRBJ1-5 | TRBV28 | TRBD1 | TGTGCCAGCAGGCTGACAGGGAATCAGCCCCAGCATTTT | CASRLTGNQPQHF
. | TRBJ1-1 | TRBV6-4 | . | TGTGCCAGCAGTCTCGCGGTGAACACTGAAGCTTTCTTT | CASSLAVNTEAFF
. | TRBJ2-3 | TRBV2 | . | TGTGCCAGCAGTAATAAGAACACAGATACGCAGTATTTT | CASSNKNTDTQYF
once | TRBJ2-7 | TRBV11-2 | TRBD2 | TGTGCCAGCAGCTTCCAGGCGGGGGGCCCCTACGAGCAGTACTTC | CASSFQAGGPYEQYF
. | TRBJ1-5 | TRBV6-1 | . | TGTGCCAGCAGTGGGACTCTAGGGGGGGGGATTTATCAGCCCCAGCATTTT | CASSGTLGGGIYQPQHF
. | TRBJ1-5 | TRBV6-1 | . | TGTGCCAGCAGTGTTATAACAGTCCACAATCAGCCCCAGCATTTT | CASSVITVHNQPQHF
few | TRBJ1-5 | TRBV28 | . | TGTGCCAGCAGTCCTGTAGTCCCCCAGCACTATAGCAATCAGCCCCAGCATTTT | CASSPVVPQHYSNQPQHF